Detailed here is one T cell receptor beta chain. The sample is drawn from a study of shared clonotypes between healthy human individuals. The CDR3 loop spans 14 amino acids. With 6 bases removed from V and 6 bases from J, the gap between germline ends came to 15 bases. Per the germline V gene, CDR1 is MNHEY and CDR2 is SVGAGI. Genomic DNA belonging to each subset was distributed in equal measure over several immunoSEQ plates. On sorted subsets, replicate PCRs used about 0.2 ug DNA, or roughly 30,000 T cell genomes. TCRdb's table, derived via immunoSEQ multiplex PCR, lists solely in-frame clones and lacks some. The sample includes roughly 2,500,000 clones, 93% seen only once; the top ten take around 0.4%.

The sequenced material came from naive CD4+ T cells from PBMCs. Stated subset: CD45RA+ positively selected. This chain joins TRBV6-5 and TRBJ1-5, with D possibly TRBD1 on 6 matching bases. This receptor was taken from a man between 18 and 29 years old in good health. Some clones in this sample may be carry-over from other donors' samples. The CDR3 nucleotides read TGTGCCAGCAGCCGAGGAGGGGGAAGTCAGCCCCAGCATTTT. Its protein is CASSRGGGSQPQHF.